The T cell receptor beta chain under discussion was sequenced for a study of CD8 T cells in ankylosing spondylitis. Study findings and constraints: Seemingly distinctive of ankylosing spondylitis blood was a TCR beta motif formed by eight highly homologous variants.

Trimming pared 4 bases from V and 0 bases from J, leaving 0 bases between. The CDR3 is made up of 11 amino acids. The table lists this clonotype with many counts. The antigen is unknown. TCRdb itself ran the 5' RACE reads through MiXCR, one entry per CDR3 protein. The data show a few hundred thousand distinct CDR3 sequences, around 8% seen once. This receptor was obtained from a male donor with ankylosing spondylitis. The chain is built from TRBV12-3 or TRBV12-4 and TRBJ2-5; D not certain. Sequencing input: blood, either unsorted or a sorted T cell fraction (not recorded which). This CDR3 is CASSYQETQYF. CDR3 bases: TGTGCCAGCAGTTACCAAGAGACCCAGTACTTC.